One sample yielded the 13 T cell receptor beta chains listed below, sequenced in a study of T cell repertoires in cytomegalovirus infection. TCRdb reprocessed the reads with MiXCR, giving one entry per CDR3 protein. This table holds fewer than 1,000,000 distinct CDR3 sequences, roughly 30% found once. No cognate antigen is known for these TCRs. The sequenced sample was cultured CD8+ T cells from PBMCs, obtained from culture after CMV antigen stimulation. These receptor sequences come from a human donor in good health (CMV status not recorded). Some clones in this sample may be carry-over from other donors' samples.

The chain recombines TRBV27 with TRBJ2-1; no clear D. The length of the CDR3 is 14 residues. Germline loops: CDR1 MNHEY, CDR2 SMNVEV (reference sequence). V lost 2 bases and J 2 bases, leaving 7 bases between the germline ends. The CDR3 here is CASSLQSAYNEQFF. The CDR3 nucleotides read TGTGCCAGCAGTTTACAGTCCGCCTACAATGAGCAGTTCTTC.

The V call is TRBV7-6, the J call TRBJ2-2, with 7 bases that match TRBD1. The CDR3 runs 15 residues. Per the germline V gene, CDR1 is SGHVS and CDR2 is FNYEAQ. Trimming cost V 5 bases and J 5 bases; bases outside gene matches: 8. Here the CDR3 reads CASSPPRGPTGELFF. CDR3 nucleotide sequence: TGTGCCAGCAGCCCCCCGAGGGGGCCGACCGGGGAGCTGTTTTTT.

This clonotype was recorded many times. The CDR3 nucleotides read TGTGCCAGCACCGCGGGGGCGAGCACTGAAGCTTTCTTT. It is translated as CASTAGASTEAFF. V and J are TRBV6-6 and TRBJ1-1, with D maybe TRBD1 (6 bases). Trimming removed 7 bases from V and 4 bases from J, with 13 bases in between. The length of the CDR3 is 13 residues. Germline V gene data show CDR1 as MNHNY and CDR2 as SVGAGI (reference sequence).

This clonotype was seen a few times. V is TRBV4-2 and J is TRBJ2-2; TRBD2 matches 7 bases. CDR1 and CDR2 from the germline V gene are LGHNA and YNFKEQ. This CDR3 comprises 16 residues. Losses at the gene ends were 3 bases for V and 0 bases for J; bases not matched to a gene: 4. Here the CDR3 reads CASSHTSVANTGELFF. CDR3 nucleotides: TGTGCCAGCAGCCATACTAGCGTTGCGAACACCGGGGAGCTGTTTTTT.

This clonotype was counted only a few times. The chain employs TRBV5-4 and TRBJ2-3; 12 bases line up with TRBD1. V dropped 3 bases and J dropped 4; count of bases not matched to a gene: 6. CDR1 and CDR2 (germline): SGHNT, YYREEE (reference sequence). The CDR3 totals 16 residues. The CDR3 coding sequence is TGTGCCAGCAGCTCCGGGACAGGGGGCGATGCAGATACGCAGTATTTT. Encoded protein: CASSSGTGGDADTQYF.

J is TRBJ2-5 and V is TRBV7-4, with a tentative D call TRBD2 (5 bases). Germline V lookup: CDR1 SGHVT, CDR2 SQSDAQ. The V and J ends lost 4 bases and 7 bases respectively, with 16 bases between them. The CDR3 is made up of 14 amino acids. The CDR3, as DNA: TGTGCCAGCAGCTCCCGGACGGGGATGGGGACCCAGTACTTC. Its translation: CASSSRTGMGTQYF.

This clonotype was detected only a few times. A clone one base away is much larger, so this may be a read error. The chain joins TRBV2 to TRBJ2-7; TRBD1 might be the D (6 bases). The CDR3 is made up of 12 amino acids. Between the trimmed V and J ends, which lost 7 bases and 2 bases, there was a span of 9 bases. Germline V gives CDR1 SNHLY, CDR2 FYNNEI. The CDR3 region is CASMDSPYEQYF. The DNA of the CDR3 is TGTGCCAGCATGGACAGTCCCTACGAGCAGTACTTC.

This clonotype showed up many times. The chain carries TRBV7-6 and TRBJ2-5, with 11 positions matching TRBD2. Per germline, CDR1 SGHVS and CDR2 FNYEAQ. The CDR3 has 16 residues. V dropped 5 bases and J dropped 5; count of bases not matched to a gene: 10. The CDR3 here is CASSTGTSGNRETQYF. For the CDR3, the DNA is TGTGCCAGCAGCACAGGGACTAGCGGAAATAGGGAGACCCAGTACTTC.

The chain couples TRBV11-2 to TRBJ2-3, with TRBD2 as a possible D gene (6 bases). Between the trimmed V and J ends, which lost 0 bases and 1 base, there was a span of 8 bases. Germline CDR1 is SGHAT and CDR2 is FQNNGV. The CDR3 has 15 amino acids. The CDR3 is CASSLDASGTDTQYF. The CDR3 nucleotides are TGTGCCAGCAGCTTAGATGCTAGCGGCACAGATACGCAGTATTTT. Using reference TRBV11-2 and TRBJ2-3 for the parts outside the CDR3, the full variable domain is EAGVAQSPRYKIIEKRQSVAFWCNPISGHATLYWYQQILGQGPKLLIQFQNNGVVDDSQLPKDRFSAERLKGVDSTLKIQPAKLEDSAVYLCASSLDASGTDTQYFGPGTRLTVL.

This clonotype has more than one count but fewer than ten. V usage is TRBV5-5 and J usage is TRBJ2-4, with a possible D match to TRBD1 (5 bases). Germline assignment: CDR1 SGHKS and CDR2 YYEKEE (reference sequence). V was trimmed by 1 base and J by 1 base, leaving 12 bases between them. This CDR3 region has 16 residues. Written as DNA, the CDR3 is TGTGCCAGCAGCTTGTCGGACACTAAGGCCAAAAACATTCAGTACTTC. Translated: CASSLSDTKAKNIQYF.

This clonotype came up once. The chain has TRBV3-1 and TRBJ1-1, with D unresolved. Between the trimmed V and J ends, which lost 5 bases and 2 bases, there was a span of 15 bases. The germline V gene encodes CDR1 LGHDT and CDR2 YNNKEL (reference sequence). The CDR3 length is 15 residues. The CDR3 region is CASSLYRASNTEAFF. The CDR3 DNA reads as TGTGCCAGCAGCTTATACCGGGCCAGCAACACTGAAGCTTTCTTT.

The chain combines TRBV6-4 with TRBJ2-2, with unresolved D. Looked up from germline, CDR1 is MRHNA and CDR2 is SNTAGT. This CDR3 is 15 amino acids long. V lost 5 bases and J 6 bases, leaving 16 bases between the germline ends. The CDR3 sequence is CASSSSRSMAGELFF. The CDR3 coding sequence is TGTGCCAGCAGTAGCTCGCGGTCGATGGCCGGGGAGCTGTTTTTT.

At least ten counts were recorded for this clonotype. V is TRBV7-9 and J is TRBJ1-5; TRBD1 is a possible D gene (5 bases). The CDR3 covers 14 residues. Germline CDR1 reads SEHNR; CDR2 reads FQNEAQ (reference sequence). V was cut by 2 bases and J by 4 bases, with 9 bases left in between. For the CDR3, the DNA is TGTGCCAGCAGCTTATTAGGGGTAAATCAGCCCCAGCATTTT. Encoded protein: CASSLLGVNQPQHF.